A selection of T cell receptor beta chains follows, all from one sample in a study of vaccination effects on CD4 cells after COVID-19. Repertoires were generated with immunoSEQ multiplex PCR, while TCRdb's copy carries only in-frame clones and drops some. The sample has about 45,000 clones; around 70% are singletons. These TCRs' antigens remain unknown. The sequenced sample was CD4+ T cells from PBMCs cultured without peptide, obtained after COVID-19 vaccination. All receptors come from a human donor who received a COVID-19 vaccine. CDR3s include the opening cysteine and the closing phenylalanine or tryptophan. A D gene is named only where the DNA matches it firmly. Clone size, where shown, is once, few, many, or a class for clones that have expanded.

d_call: NA
v_call: TRBV6-1
clone_size: few
j_call: TRBJ2-7
cdr3_nt: TGTGCCAGCAGTGAACCCAATACATACTCCTACGAGCAGTACTTC
cdr3_aa: CASSEPNTYSYEQYF

d_call: TRBD2
v_call: TRBV7-9
clone_size: NA
j_call: TRBJ2-7
cdr3_nt: TGTGCCAGCAGCTTCTGGACTAGCGGGGGGTCCTACGAGCAGTACTTC
cdr3_aa: CASSFWTSGGSYEQYF

d_call: TRBD1
v_call: TRBV6-5
clone_size: NA
j_call: TRBJ2-7
cdr3_nt: TGTGCCAGCCACCTTGGACAGGGCTTCGACGAGCAGTACTTC
cdr3_aa: CASHLGQGFDEQYF

d_call: NA
v_call: TRBV2
clone_size: NA
j_call: TRBJ1-2
cdr3_nt: TGTGCCAGCAGTTATGCGGGAGGCTACACCTTC
cdr3_aa: CASSYAGGYTF

d_call: TRBD2
v_call: TRBV4-1
clone_size: NA
j_call: TRBJ2-3
cdr3_nt: TGCGCCAGCAGCCGCCGGACTAGCGGGGGTAGCACAGATACGCAGTATTTT
cdr3_aa: CASSRRTSGGSTDTQYF

d_call: NA
v_call: TRBV21-1
clone_size: once
j_call: TRBJ2-7
cdr3_nt: TGTGCCAGCAGCTTACGAGGACTAGCGGGAATTCCCTTATCATTATACGAGCAGTACTTC
cdr3_aa: CASSLRGLAGIPLSLYEQYF

d_call: NA
v_call: TRBV7-8
clone_size: NA
j_call: TRBJ1-1
cdr3_nt: TGTGCCAGCAGCTTATCATCGGGACTGAACACTGAAGCTTTCTTT
cdr3_aa: CASSLSSGLNTEAFF

d_call: NA
v_call: TRBV19
clone_size: NA
j_call: TRBJ1-2
cdr3_nt: TGTGCCAGTAGTCGGAGACCAAGTCCGGGCTACACCTTC
cdr3_aa: CASSRRPSPGYTF

d_call: TRBD1
v_call: TRBV18
clone_size: NA
j_call: TRBJ1-4
cdr3_nt: TGTGCCAGCTCACCGACAGGGGGAACTGAAAAACTGTTTTTT
cdr3_aa: CASSPTGGTEKLFF

d_call: NA
v_call: TRBV6-5
clone_size: NA
j_call: TRBJ2-5
cdr3_nt: TGTGCCAGCAGTTCGGGACGGCCCCAGTACTTC
cdr3_aa: CASSSGRPQYF

d_call: NA
v_call: TRBV5-1
clone_size: NA
j_call: TRBJ2-5
cdr3_nt: TGCGCCAGCAGCTTGTCGTACAGCCCCCAAGAGACCCAGTACTTC
cdr3_aa: CASSLSYSPQETQYF

d_call: NA
v_call: TRBV2
clone_size: NA
j_call: TRBJ1-6
cdr3_nt: TGTGCCAGCATAGCAGACATTTATAATTCACCCCTCCACTTT
cdr3_aa: CASIADIYNSPLHF

d_call: TRBD1
v_call: TRBV19
clone_size: NA
j_call: TRBJ1-5
cdr3_nt: TGTGCCAGTACCGGGACAGGTCACAATCAGCCCCAGCATTTT
cdr3_aa: CASTGTGHNQPQHF

d_call: NA
v_call: TRBV6-1
clone_size: NA
j_call: TRBJ2-7
cdr3_nt: TGTGCCAGCAGTGAAGTAGTGGTTTACGAGCAGTACTTC
cdr3_aa: CASSEVVVYEQYF

d_call: NA
v_call: TRBV4-2
clone_size: once
j_call: TRBJ2-7
cdr3_nt: TGTGCCAGCAGCCAAGATACGGACCCCTCCTACGAGCAGTACTTC
cdr3_aa: CASSQDTDPSYEQYF

d_call: TRBD2
v_call: TRBV7-2
clone_size: NA
j_call: TRBJ2-3
cdr3_nt: TGTGCCAGCAGCCTTAGCCTAGCGGGAGGAGGAGATACGCAGTATTTT
cdr3_aa: CASSLSLAGGGDTQYF

d_call: TRBD2
v_call: TRBV18
clone_size: NA
j_call: TRBJ2-3
cdr3_nt: TGTGCCAGCTCACCACTAGCGGGGGGATATACGCAGTATTTT
cdr3_aa: CASSPLAGGYTQYF

d_call: NA
v_call: TRBV6-5
clone_size: NA
j_call: TRBJ1-5
cdr3_nt: TGTGCCAGCAGTTACTCTGCTCTAGGGAATCAGCCCCAGCATTTT
cdr3_aa: CASSYSALGNQPQHF

d_call: NA
v_call: TRBV3-1/TRBV3-2
clone_size: NA
j_call: TRBJ2-3
cdr3_nt: TGTGCCAGCAGCCAAGATGAGGGTGGTGGGAGCGGGTCTTTACGACCCCTCACAGATACGCAGTATTTT
cdr3_aa: CASSQDEGGGSGSLRPLTDTQYF

d_call: TRBD2
v_call: TRBV28
clone_size: NA
j_call: TRBJ2-3
cdr3_nt: TGTGCCAGCAGTAGCGGGGGGAGCACAGATACGCAGTATTTT
cdr3_aa: CASSSGGSTDTQYF

d_call: NA
v_call: TRBV5-1
clone_size: NA
j_call: TRBJ2-1
cdr3_nt: TGCGCCAGCAGCTTGGAGGCACATTACAATGAGCAGTTCTTC
cdr3_aa: CASSLEAHYNEQFF

d_call: TRBD2
v_call: TRBV18
clone_size: few
j_call: TRBJ2-1
cdr3_nt: TGTGCCAGCTCACCAGCTAGCGGGAGATACAATGAGCAGTTCTTC
cdr3_aa: CASSPASGRYNEQFF

d_call: NA
v_call: TRBV9
clone_size: NA
j_call: TRBJ2-1
cdr3_nt: TGTGCCAGCAGCCCAATATATCCGAGCTCCTACAATGAGCAGTTCTTC
cdr3_aa: CASSPIYPSSYNEQFF

d_call: NA
v_call: TRBV30
clone_size: few
j_call: TRBJ1-6
cdr3_nt: TGTGCCTGGAACCACGGGAGTAATTCACCCCTCCACTTT
cdr3_aa: CAWNHGSNSPLHF

d_call: NA
v_call: TRBV6-2/TRBV6-3
clone_size: few
j_call: TRBJ2-7
cdr3_nt: TGTGCCAGCAGTTATCAGGGTCGCGAGCAGTACTTC
cdr3_aa: CASSYQGREQYF

d_call: TRBD2
v_call: TRBV2
clone_size: NA
j_call: TRBJ2-1
cdr3_nt: TGTGCCAGCAGTGAAGCTAGGACTAGCGGGAGATTGCAGTTCTTC
cdr3_aa: CASSEARTSGRLQFF

d_call: NA
v_call: TRBV5-1
clone_size: NA
j_call: TRBJ2-1
cdr3_nt: TGCGCCAGCAGCTTGGGTCTGGGGAGTGTGAATGAGCAGTTCTTC
cdr3_aa: CASSLGLGSVNEQFF

d_call: NA
v_call: TRBV28
clone_size: NA
j_call: TRBJ1-6
cdr3_nt: TGTGCCAGCAGTGAGGGGAATTCACCCCTCCACTTT
cdr3_aa: CASSEGNSPLHF

d_call: TRBD1
v_call: TRBV5-1
clone_size: NA
j_call: TRBJ1-4
cdr3_nt: TGCGCCAGCAGCACAGGGGGGACTAATGAAAAACTGTTTTTT
cdr3_aa: CASSTGGTNEKLFF

d_call: NA
v_call: TRBV7-8
clone_size: NA
j_call: TRBJ1-3
cdr3_nt: TGTGCCAGCAGCTTAGCGGGGAGCATCGTTGGAGGAAACACCATATATTTT
cdr3_aa: CASSLAGSIVGGNTIYF

d_call: NA
v_call: TRBV24-1
clone_size: NA
j_call: TRBJ1-2
cdr3_nt: TGTGCCACCAGTGAGGGGAGTGACCCTGGCTACACCTTC
cdr3_aa: CATSEGSDPGYTF

d_call: TRBD2
v_call: TRBV11-2
clone_size: NA
j_call: TRBJ2-1
cdr3_nt: TGTGCCAGCAGCCTTGGGCGGGGGAGGGGCGAGCAGTTCTTC
cdr3_aa: CASSLGRGRGEQFF

d_call: TRBD2
v_call: TRBV11-3
clone_size: NA
j_call: TRBJ2-7
cdr3_nt: TGTGCCAGCAGCCCGGGGGGTAGTGAGGGCGGGTACGAGCAGTACTTC
cdr3_aa: CASSPGGSEGGYEQYF

d_call: NA
v_call: TRBV6-5
clone_size: NA
j_call: TRBJ1-3
cdr3_nt: TGTGCCAGCAGTTTATCCAGGGCGTTCGCTGGAAACACCATATATTTT
cdr3_aa: CASSLSRAFAGNTIYF

d_call: NA
v_call: TRBV23-1
clone_size: medium-sized
j_call: TRBJ1-1
cdr3_nt: TGCGCCAGCAGTCAATCGTGGAAACGGAAAGCTTTCTTT
cdr3_aa: CASSQSWKRKAFF

d_call: NA
v_call: TRBV19
clone_size: NA
j_call: TRBJ1-2
cdr3_nt: TGTGCCAGTAGTATTGGTGGAGAGTACTATGGCTACACCTTC
cdr3_aa: CASSIGGEYYGYTF

d_call: NA
v_call: TRBV6-5
clone_size: NA
j_call: TRBJ2-5
cdr3_nt: TGTGCCAGCATCCGGGCCCATGGAGAGACCCAGTACTTC
cdr3_aa: CASIRAHGETQYF

d_call: NA
v_call: TRBV18
clone_size: NA
j_call: TRBJ2-7
cdr3_nt: TGTGCCAGCTCACCACGACCGGGACTGAAAACCTACGAGCAGTACTTC
cdr3_aa: CASSPRPGLKTYEQYF

d_call: NA
v_call: TRBV27
clone_size: NA
j_call: TRBJ2-7
cdr3_nt: TGTGCCAGTCGACCGGGACTTAGCTACGAGCAGTACTTC
cdr3_aa: CASRPGLSYEQYF

d_call: NA
v_call: TRBV6-1
clone_size: few
j_call: TRBJ1-5
cdr3_nt: TGTGCCAGCAGTGAAAACAGAAGGGACCAGCCCCAGCATTTT
cdr3_aa: CASSENRRDQPQHF

d_call: NA
v_call: TRBV5-4
clone_size: NA
j_call: TRBJ1-2
cdr3_nt: TGTGCCAGCAGCGCCCGGGACACAATGAAATATGGCTACACCTTC
cdr3_aa: CASSARDTMKYGYTF

d_call: TRBD1
v_call: TRBV7-2
clone_size: few
j_call: TRBJ2-3
cdr3_nt: TGTGCCAGCAACAAGGGGACAGGCATCACAGATACGCAGTATTTT
cdr3_aa: CASNKGTGITDTQYF

d_call: NA
v_call: TRBV15
clone_size: NA
j_call: TRBJ2-1
cdr3_nt: TGTGCCACCAGCAGAGTCTCAGCGGCCTCCTACAATGAGCAGTTCTTC
cdr3_aa: CATSRVSAASYNEQFF

d_call: TRBD1
v_call: TRBV18
clone_size: NA
j_call: TRBJ2-1
cdr3_nt: TGTGCCAGCATGCTTCGATTAGGGGGCGTTTACAATGAGCAGTTCTTC
cdr3_aa: CASMLRLGGVYNEQFF

d_call: NA
v_call: TRBV27
clone_size: NA
j_call: TRBJ2-4
cdr3_nt: TGTGCCAGCAGTAAGGGACCACTAGCCAAAAACATTCAGTACTTC
cdr3_aa: CASSKGPLAKNIQYF

d_call: NA
v_call: TRBV12-3/TRBV12-4
clone_size: NA
j_call: TRBJ1-1
cdr3_nt: TGTGCCAGCAGTTATGTAGAGGGGGAAGCTTTCTTT
cdr3_aa: CASSYVEGEAFF

d_call: TRBD1
v_call: TRBV5-6
clone_size: NA
j_call: TRBJ2-5
cdr3_nt: TGTGCCAGCAGCTTGGACAGGGGTTCAGGGACCCAGTACTTC
cdr3_aa: CASSLDRGSGTQYF

d_call: TRBD1
v_call: TRBV7-9
clone_size: NA
j_call: TRBJ1-6
cdr3_nt: TGTGCCAGCAGCTTACGGACAGGGGAAAATTCACCCCTCCACTTT
cdr3_aa: CASSLRTGENSPLHF

d_call: TRBD2
v_call: TRBV2
clone_size: NA
j_call: TRBJ2-2
cdr3_nt: TGTGCCAGCAGTGTGCGGACTAGCGACACCGGGGAGCTGTTTTTT
cdr3_aa: CASSVRTSDTGELFF

d_call: NA
v_call: TRBV25-1
clone_size: NA
j_call: TRBJ2-7
cdr3_nt: TGTGCCAGCACGGGAATGGGAAACGAGCAGTACTTC
cdr3_aa: CASTGMGNEQYF

d_call: NA
v_call: TRBV6-5
clone_size: few
j_call: TRBJ1-1
cdr3_nt: TGTGCCAGCAGAAACCCAGGGAACACTGAAGCTTTCTTT
cdr3_aa: CASRNPGNTEAFF

d_call: TRBD1
v_call: TRBV24-1
clone_size: NA
j_call: TRBJ2-3
cdr3_nt: TGTGCCACCAGTCTTGGACAGGGAAACACAGATACGCAGTATTTT
cdr3_aa: CATSLGQGNTDTQYF

d_call: NA
v_call: TRBV5-4
clone_size: NA
j_call: TRBJ2-3
cdr3_nt: TGTGCCAGCAGCGGGGCCTTAAGAGGGGGGGCAGATACGCAGTATTTT
cdr3_aa: CASSGALRGGADTQYF